These 12 T cell receptor beta chains were all obtained from the same sample, sequenced in a study of control samples from healthy donors and cancer patients. The data were produced by immunoSEQ multiplex PCR, yet TCRdb's version contains in-frame clones alone and is incomplete. The sample lists 150,000 to 200,000 clones; roughly 88% were seen once. The material sequenced was blood. The receptors originated from a man aged 18 to 29 in good health.

The gene calls are TRBV5-1 and TRBJ1-1; no reliable D call. Trimming took 2 bases from V and 3 from J, leaving 11 bases between them. The germline CDR1 and CDR2 sequences are SGHRS and YFSETQ. The CDR3 spans 14 residues. The CDR3 region is CASSLGSGDTEAFF. The CDR3 DNA follows: TGCGCCAGCAGCTTAGGTTCCGGGGACACTGAAGCTTTCTTT.

The rearrangement uses TRBV19 and TRBJ2-1; 9 positions agree with TRBD1. The CDR3 spans 16 residues. Unmatched junction bases numbered 8, after V lost 4 bases and J lost 4 bases. CDR1 and CDR2 (germline): LNHDA, SQIVND (reference sequence). The CDR3 region is CASSTHRGRGYNEQFF. For the CDR3, the DNA is TGTGCCAGTAGTACCCACAGGGGGCGAGGGTACAATGAGCAGTTCTTC.

The genes are TRBV28 and TRBJ2-4; TRBD1 matches at 9 bases. The CDR3 loop spans 15 amino acids. Germline CDR1 reads MDHEN; CDR2 reads SYDVKM. V shed 8 bases and J 2 bases; nucleotides not matched to a gene: 7. The CDR3 DNA follows: TGTGCCAGCGGGGGACAGGGAGATACCAAAAACATTCAGTACTTC. Its translation is CASGGQGDTKNIQYF.

The chain has TRBV28 and TRBJ1-6; TRBD1 is a possible D gene (5 bases). Trimming took off 6 bases at V and 3 bases at J, with 9 bases between the two ends. Germline loops: CDR1 MDHEN, CDR2 SYDVKM. CDR3 length: 14 residues. This chain's CDR3 is CASRGVGYNSPLHF. As DNA, the CDR3 is TGTGCCAGCAGGGGGGTGGGCTATAATTCACCCCTCCACTTT.

This chain uses TRBV19 with TRBJ1-1; TRBD1 aligns across 8 bases. The CDR3 contains 16 residues. V lost 4 bases and J lost 0; bases outside the gene matches: 7. Germline CDR1 reads LNHDA; CDR2 reads SQIVND (reference sequence). This CDR3 reads CASSRPRGPMNTEAFF. DNA for the CDR3: TGTGCCAGTAGTAGGCCCAGGGGGCCCATGAACACTGAAGCTTTCTTT.

This chain's CDR3 is CASSPGGGRETQYF. The CDR3 bases are TGTGCCAGTAGTCCCGGAGGGGGACGGGAGACCCAGTACTTC. This chain joins TRBV19 and TRBJ2-5; perhaps D is TRBD1 or TRBD2 (6 bases each). The CDR3 covers 14 residues. V was cut by 5 bases and J by 5 bases, with 15 bases left in between. CDR1 is LNHDA, CDR2 SQIVND, per germline (reference sequence). Together with reference TRBV19 and TRBJ2-5, the CDR3 gives the full variable domain: DGGITQSPKYLFRKEGQNVTLSCEQNLNHDAMYWYRQDPGQGLRLIYYSQIVNDFQKGDIAEGYSVSREKKESFPLTVTSAQKNPTAFYLCASSPGGGRETQYFGPGTRLLVL.

The chain links TRBV27 to TRBJ1-6; 10 bases are shared with TRBD1. This CDR3 region has 17 residues. Germline lookup yields CDR1 MNHEY and CDR2 SMNVEV (reference sequence). V trimming: 6 bases; J trimming: 1 base; junction bases outside the gene matches: 6. The CDR3 bases are TGTGCCAGCAGGAGGACAGGGGGAATGTCCTATAATTCACCCCTCCACTTT. It yields the protein CASRRTGGMSYNSPLHF.

V gene TRBV19 combines with J gene TRBJ2-5; 9 bases match TRBD2. Trimming cost V 7 bases and J 5 bases; bases outside gene matches: 8. The length of the CDR3 is 14 residues. The germline gives CDR1 LNHDA, CDR2 SQIVND (reference sequence). The DNA of the CDR3 is TGTGCCAGTAATGGCGGGGGGGCCTGGGAGACCCAGTACTTC. It codes for CASNGGGAWETQYF.

CDR3 nucleotide sequence: TGTGCCAGTACCGCCGGACTAGCCCCCAGCGAGCAGTTCTTC. Translation gives CASTAGLAPSEQFF. The V and J genes are TRBV19 and TRBJ2-1; 8 bases are shared with TRBD2. Germline lookup yields CDR1 LNHDA and CDR2 SQIVND (reference sequence). The CDR3 extends over 14 amino acids. V was pared by 7 bases and J by 10 bases, with 12 bases of the junction left unmatched.

The chain links TRBV14 to TRBJ1-6; 8 bases fit TRBD1. V dropped 3 bases and J dropped 3; count of bases not matched to a gene: 7. Germline CDR1 SGHDN, CDR2 FVKESK. This CDR3 is 17 amino acids long. CDR3 DNA sequence: TGTGCCAGCAGCCAGCACCGGACAGGGTTCTATAATTCACCCCTCCACTTT. As protein: CASSQHRTGFYNSPLHF.

The genes are TRBV12-3 or TRBV12-4 and TRBJ2-3; D unclear. The V end lost 3 bases, the J end lost 7 bases, and 5 bases lay between the germline ends. This CDR3 spans 11 amino acids. The CDR3 nucleotides are TGTGCCAGCAGTTTTAGGAATACGCAGTATTTT. The encoded protein is CASSFRNTQYF.

This chain links TRBV5-6 with TRBJ1-1; tentatively, D is TRBD1 (5 bases). The CDR3 has 12 amino acids. Between the trimmed V and J ends, which lost 4 bases and 3 bases, there was a span of 7 bases. Germline loops: CDR1 SGHDT, CDR2 YYEEEE. CDR3 nucleotides: TGTGCCAGCAGCCGGGGGGACACTGAAGCTTTCTTT. This codes for CASSRGDTEAFF.